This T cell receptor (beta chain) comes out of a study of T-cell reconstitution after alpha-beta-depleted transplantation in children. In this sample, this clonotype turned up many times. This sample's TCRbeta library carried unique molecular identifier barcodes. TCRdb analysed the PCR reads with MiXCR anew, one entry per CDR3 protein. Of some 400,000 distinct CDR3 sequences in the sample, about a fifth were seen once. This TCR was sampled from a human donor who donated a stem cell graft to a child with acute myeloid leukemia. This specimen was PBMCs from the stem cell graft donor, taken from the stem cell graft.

In nucleotides, the CDR3 is TGTGCCACCAGCCCCAGACGAGACGGGGAGCTGTTTTTT. This translates into CATSPRRDGELFF. This chain joins TRBV15 and TRBJ2-2; D gene uncertain. Germline V gene data show CDR1 as LNHNV and CDR2 as YYDKDF (reference sequence). The CDR3 is 13 residues long. Trimming left V 5 bases short and J 7 bases short, with 11 bases between. The variable domain in full, with the rest retrieved from reference TRBV15 and TRBJ2-2, is DAMVIQNPRYQVTQFGKPVTLSCSQTLNHNVMYWYQQKSSQAPKLLFHYYDKDFNNEADTPDNFQSRRPNTSFCFLDIRSPGLGDTAMYLCATSPRRDGELFFGEGSRLTVL.